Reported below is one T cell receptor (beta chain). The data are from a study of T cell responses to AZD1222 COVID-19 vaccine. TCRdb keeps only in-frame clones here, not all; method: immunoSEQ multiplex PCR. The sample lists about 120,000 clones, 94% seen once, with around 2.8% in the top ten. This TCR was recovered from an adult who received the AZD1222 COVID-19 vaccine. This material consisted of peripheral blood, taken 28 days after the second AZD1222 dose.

DNA for the CDR3: TGTGCCAGCACCTCCCCCGGGTCCTCTGGAAACACCATATATTTT. Amino acids: CASTSPGSSGNTIYF. The chain combines TRBV11-2 with TRBJ1-3; no clear D. The CDR3 has 15 residues. The germline V gene encodes CDR1 SGHAT and CDR2 FQNNGV. V was trimmed by 7 bases and J by 0 bases, leaving 13 bases between them.